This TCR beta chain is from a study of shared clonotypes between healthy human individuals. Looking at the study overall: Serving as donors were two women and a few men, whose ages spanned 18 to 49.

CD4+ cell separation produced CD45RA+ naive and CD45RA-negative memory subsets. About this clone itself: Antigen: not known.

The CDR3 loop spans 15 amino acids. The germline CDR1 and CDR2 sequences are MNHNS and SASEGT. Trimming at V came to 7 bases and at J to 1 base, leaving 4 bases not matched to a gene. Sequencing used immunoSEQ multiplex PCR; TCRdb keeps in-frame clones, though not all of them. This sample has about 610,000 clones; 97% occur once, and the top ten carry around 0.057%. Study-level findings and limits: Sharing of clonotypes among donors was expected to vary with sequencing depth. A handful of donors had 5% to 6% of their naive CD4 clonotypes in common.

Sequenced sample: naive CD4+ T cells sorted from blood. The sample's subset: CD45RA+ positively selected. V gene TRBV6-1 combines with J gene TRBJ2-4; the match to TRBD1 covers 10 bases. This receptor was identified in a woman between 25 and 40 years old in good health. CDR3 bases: TGTGCCAGCAACGGACAGGGGGGCGCCAAAAACATTCAGTACTTC. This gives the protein CASNGQGGAKNIQYF.